The clone carrying this TCR beta chain came up a few times. These data originate in a study of radiotherapy plus CTLA-4 blockade in lung cancer. V was clipped by 5 bases and J by 8 bases; unmatched bases: 5. CDR3 length equals 12 residues. The germline CDR1 and CDR2 sequences are MNHEY and SMNVEV (reference sequence). Assay: immunoSEQ multiplex PCR; the TCRdb copy retains only in-frame clones and omits some. The data show some 45,000 clones, with more than 70% seen just once and approximately 8% held by the top ten. This sample comprised peripheral blood, obtained from a patient treated with radiotherapy plus ipilimumab. V usage is TRBV27 and J usage is TRBJ1-2, with 7 bases lining up with TRBD1. The sequence derives from a human donor with non-small cell lung cancer who had stable disease on radiotherapy plus ipilimumab. CDR3 nucleotide sequence: TGTGCCAGCAGTCACAGGGGAGGCGGCTACACCTTC. The encoded protein is CASSHRGGGYTF.